Listed below are T cell receptor beta chains from one sample, sequenced in a study of shared clonotypes between healthy human individuals. Repertoires were generated with immunoSEQ multiplex PCR, while TCRdb's copy carries only in-frame clones and drops some. The top ten clones hold about 1.5% of a sample with about 1 million clones, about 75% of them seen once. Sample: memory CD4+ T cells sorted from blood. These receptors were obtained from a man in his late teens or twenties in good health. CDR3s include the opening cysteine and the closing phenylalanine or tryptophan. D genes are given only for firm matches. Part of the rows lack a size; the others show once, few, many or a class for expanded clones.

V	size	D	J	DNA	CDR3
TRBV10-1	once	-	TRBJ2-1	TGCGCCAGCAGTGAGAGGGACGGAGGAAGTAGTGAGCAGTTCTTC	CASSERDGGSSEQFF
TRBV2	-	-	TRBJ2-1	TGTGCCAGCACCGAGGGTGTGTGGGGTGAGCAGTTCTTC	CASTEGVWGEQFF
TRBV28	few	-	TRBJ1-4	TGTGCCAGCAGCTCCGCGGCAGGGGTGGCGGAAAAACTGTTTTTT	CASSSAAGVAEKLFF
TRBV7-2	-	-	TRBJ1-2	TGTGCCAGCAGGCCCCGGGGGCGAGGCTACACCTTC	CASRPRGRGYTF
TRBV7-8	-	TRBD1	TRBJ2-7	TGTGCCAGCAGCCGACAGGGAATAACCCCTTACGAGCAGTACTTC	CASSRQGITPYEQYF
TRBV6-5	-	TRBD1	TRBJ1-5	TGTGCCAGCAGACCGACAGGGGACCAGCCCCAGCATTTT	CASRPTGDQPQHF
TRBV5-1	-	TRBD1	TRBJ2-1	TGCGCCAGCAGCCCCCCACCGGGACAGGGGGTTACGGCATTCTTC	CASSPPPGQGVTAFF
TRBV2	-	-	TRBJ2-7	TGTGCCAGCGGGGTTTTGCTCGAGCAGTACTTC	CASGVLLEQYF
TRBV2	-	TRBD1	TRBJ1-4	TGTGCCAGCAGTGGAGGGACAGTGAATGAAAAACTGTTTTTT	CASSGGTVNEKLFF
TRBV19	-	-	TRBJ1-3	TGTGCCAGTAGACTCTACTCTGGAAACACCATATATTTT	CASRLYSGNTIYF
TRBV5-6	-	-	TRBJ2-3	TGTGCCAGCAGCTTGTTGGAAAGTGATACAGATACGCAGTATTTT	CASSLLESDTDTQYF
TRBV19	many	-	TRBJ1-1	TGTGCCAGTAGTTTGCGCGAGGGCGGTAACACTGAAGCTTTCTTT	CASSLREGGNTEAFF
TRBV28	-	-	TRBJ1-2	TGTGCCAGCAGTTTCTCCGTAGACAACTATGGCTACACCTTC	CASSFSVDNYGYTF
TRBV5-1	-	-	TRBJ1-2	TGCGCCAGCAGCTTGGATCCCCGAAACTATGGCTACACCTTC	CASSLDPRNYGYTF
TRBV2	-	-	TRBJ1-1	TGTGCCAGCAACACCGGGATCCGGAGCACTGAAGCTTTCTTT	CASNTGIRSTEAFF
TRBV10-2	-	TRBD2	TRBJ2-1	TGCGCCAGCAGGTCGGGACTAGCGGGAAATGAGCAGTTCTTC	CASRSGLAGNEQFF
TRBV5-6	-	-	TRBJ2-5	TGTGCCAGCAGCCAAGGAACATACCAAGAGACCCAGTACTTC	CASSQGTYQETQYF
TRBV30	-	-	TRBJ2-6	TGTGCCTGGAGGGGCGACAGATTCGGTGGGGCCAACGTCCTGACTTTC	CAWRGDRFGGANVLTF
TRBV4-1	-	-	TRBJ2-5	TGCGCCAGCAGCCACGGACTCCAAGAGACCCAGTACTTC	CASSHGLQETQYF
TRBV4-1	-	TRBD2	TRBJ2-1	TGCGCCAGCCGGACTAGCGGGATAAATGAGCAGTTCTTC	CASRTSGINEQFF